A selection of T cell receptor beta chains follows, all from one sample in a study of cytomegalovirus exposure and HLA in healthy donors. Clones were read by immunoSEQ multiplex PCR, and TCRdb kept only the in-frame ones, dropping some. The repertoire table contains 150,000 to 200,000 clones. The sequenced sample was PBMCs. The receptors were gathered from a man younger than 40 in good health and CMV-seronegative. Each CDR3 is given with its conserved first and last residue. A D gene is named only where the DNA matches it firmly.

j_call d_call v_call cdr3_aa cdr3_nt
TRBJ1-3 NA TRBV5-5 CASSLFGPGLSGNTIYF TGTGCCAGCAGCTTGTTTGGTCCAGGGTTGTCTGGAAACACCATATATTTT
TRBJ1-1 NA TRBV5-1 CASSLGTWANTEAFF TGCGCCAGCAGCTTGGGTACGTGGGCGAACACTGAAGCTTTCTTT
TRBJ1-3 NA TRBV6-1 CASSAAGEMGNTIYF TGTGCCAGCAGCGCCGCAGGGGAAATGGGAAACACCATATATTTT
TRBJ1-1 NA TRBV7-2 CASSLEVGEAFF TGTGCCAGCAGCTTAGAGGTCGGGGAAGCTTTCTTT
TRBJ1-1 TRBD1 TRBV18 CASSPPTDRGRIRTEAFF TGTGCCAGCTCACCACCGACGGACAGGGGGCGTATAAGGACTGAAGCTTTCTTT
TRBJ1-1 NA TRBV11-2 CASSLPTGEAFF TGTGCCAGCAGCTTACCGACAGGTGAAGCTTTCTTT
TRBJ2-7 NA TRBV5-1 CASSPRRQDLSYEQYF TGCGCCAGCAGCCCCCGGCGACAGGACCTTTCCTACGAGCAGTACTTC
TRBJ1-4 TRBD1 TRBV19 CAARDRNNEKLFF TGTGCCGCAAGGGACAGAAATAATGAAAAACTGTTTTTT
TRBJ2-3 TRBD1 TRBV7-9 CASSEDRGHRTDTQYF TGTGCCAGCAGCGAGGACAGGGGGCATCGCACAGATACGCAGTATTTT
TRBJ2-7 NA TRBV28 CASSSSTPFPYEQYF TGTGCCAGCAGTTCCTCAACACCCTTCCCCTACGAGCAGTACTTC
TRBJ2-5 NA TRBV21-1 CASSKETAWTGQETQYF TGTGCCAGCAGCAAAGAGACGGCATGGACAGGACAAGAGACCCAGTACTTC
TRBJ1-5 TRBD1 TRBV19 CASSLQTGLSNQPQHF TGTGCCAGTAGTTTACAGACAGGGTTAAGCAATCAGCCCCAGCATTTT
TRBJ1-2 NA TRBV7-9 CASSLDPAGGYGYTF TGTGCCAGCAGCTTAGATCCCGCCGGAGGCTATGGCTACACCTTC
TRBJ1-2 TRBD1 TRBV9 CASSPRQGSYGYTF TGTGCCAGCAGCCCCCGACAGGGCTCCTATGGCTACACCTTC
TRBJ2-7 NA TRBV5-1 CASSFGAGPSYEQYF TGCGCCAGCAGCTTTGGGGCAGGGCCCTCCTACGAGCAGTACTTC
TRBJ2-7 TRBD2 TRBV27 CASSFRAGAYEQYF TGTGCCAGCAGTTTTCGAGCGGGAGCCTACGAGCAGTACTTC
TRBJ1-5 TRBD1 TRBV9 CASSAGGGGTGDQPQHF TGTGCCAGCAGCGCAGGGGGCGGAGGGACAGGGGATCAGCCCCAGCATTTT
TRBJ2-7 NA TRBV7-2 CASSLGTAEHEQYF TGTGCCAGCAGCTTAGGGACAGCTGAGCACGAGCAGTACTTC
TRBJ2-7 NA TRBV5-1 CASSLGQGIYEQYF TGCGCCAGCAGCTTGGGGCAGGGGATCTACGAGCAGTACTTC
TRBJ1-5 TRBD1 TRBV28 CASRPGGYDQPQHF TGTGCCAGCAGACCAGGGGGCTACGATCAGCCCCAGCATTTT
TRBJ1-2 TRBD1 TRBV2 CASTWTGSVTEYTF TGTGCCAGCACCTGGACAGGGTCGGTTACGGAATACACCTTC
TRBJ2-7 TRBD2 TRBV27 CASSFLASGGHPYEQYF TGTGCCAGCAGTTTTCTGGCTAGCGGGGGGCATCCCTACGAGCAGTACTTC
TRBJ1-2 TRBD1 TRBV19 CASTRPGQGAIGYTF TGTGCCAGTACACGTCCGGGACAGGGGGCGATTGGCTACACCTTC
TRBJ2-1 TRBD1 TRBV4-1 CASSPTPGQGYNEQFF TGCGCCAGCAGCCCCACTCCGGGACAGGGGTACAATGAGCAGTTCTTC
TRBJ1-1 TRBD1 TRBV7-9 CASSLGTGGMNTEAFF TGTGCCAGCAGCTTAGGGACAGGGGGGATGAACACTGAAGCTTTCTTT
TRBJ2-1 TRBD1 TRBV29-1 CSAWTGRLANEQFF TGCAGCGCTTGGACAGGGCGGCTAGCGAATGAGCAGTTCTTC
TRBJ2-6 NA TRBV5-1 CASSLEPPSGANVLTF TGCGCCAGCAGCTTGGAGCCACCCTCTGGGGCCAACGTCCTGACTTTC
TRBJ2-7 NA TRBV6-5 CASSYSRSNYEQYF TGTGCCAGCAGTTACTCAAGGAGTAACTACGAGCAGTACTTC
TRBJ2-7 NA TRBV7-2 CASSFLGGGIHEQYF TGTGCCAGCAGCTTTTTAGGGGGGGGCATCCACGAGCAGTACTTC
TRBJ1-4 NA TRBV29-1 CSVRQGTNEKLFF TGCAGCGTTCGGCAGGGAACTAATGAAAAACTGTTTTTT
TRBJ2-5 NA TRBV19 CASSIGRTAETQYF TGTGCCAGTAGTATTGGGCGGACTGCAGAGACCCAGTACTTC
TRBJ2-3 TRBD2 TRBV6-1 CASLPGGGDTQYF TGTGCCAGCTTACCCGGCGGGGGAGATACGCAGTATTTT
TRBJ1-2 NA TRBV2 CASSRRGFGYTF TGTGCCAGCAGTCGGCGGGGGTTTGGCTACACCTTC
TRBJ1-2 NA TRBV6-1 CASSEGEMEYGYTF TGTGCCAGCAGTGAAGGGGAGATGGAGTATGGCTACACCTTC
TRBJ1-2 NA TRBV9 CASSQSGEANYGYTF TGTGCCAGCAGCCAGTCGGGGGAGGCTAACTATGGCTACACCTTC